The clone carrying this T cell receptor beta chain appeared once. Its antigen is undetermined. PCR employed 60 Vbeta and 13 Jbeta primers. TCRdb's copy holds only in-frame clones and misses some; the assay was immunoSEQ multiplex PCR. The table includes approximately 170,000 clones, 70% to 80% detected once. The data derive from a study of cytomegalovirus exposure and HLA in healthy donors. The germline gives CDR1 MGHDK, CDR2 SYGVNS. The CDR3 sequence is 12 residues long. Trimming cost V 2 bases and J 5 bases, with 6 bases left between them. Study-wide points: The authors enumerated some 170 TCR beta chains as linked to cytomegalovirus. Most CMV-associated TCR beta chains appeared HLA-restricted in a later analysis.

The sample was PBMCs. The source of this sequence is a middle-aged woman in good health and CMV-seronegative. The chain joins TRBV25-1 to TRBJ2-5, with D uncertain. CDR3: CASSEDWETQYF. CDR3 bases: TGTGCCAGCAGTGAAGACTGGGAGACCCAGTACTTC.